The source of this T cell receptor (beta chain) is a study of cytomegalovirus exposure and HLA in healthy donors. At the level of the study: In a later analysis, the 130 or so validation repertoires were reported to have used the same platform as the approximately 620 first-cohort repertoires.

Germline CDR1 SGHTA, CDR2 FQGNSA. CDR3 size: 15 residues. Trimming took off 2 bases at V and 0 bases at J, with 10 bases between the two ends. The assay was immunoSEQ multiplex PCR, and TCRdb's table has in-frame clones only and misses some. Of around 69,000 clones detected, nearly 96% appear once; the ten largest clones hold 4.5%. As regards this clone: What it recognizes is unknown.

Findings and caveats of the study: Reported performance of the classifier showed diagnosis of cytomegalovirus status with high specificity and sensitivity. Investigators reported over 150 TCR beta chains as tied to cytomegalovirus.

These donors were members of the approximately 120-subject validation cohort, a group separate from the approximately 670-subject first cohort. The chain joins TRBV7-2 to TRBJ1-1; D unclear. This clonotype was obtained from a woman younger than 35 in good health and CMV-seropositive. The sample taken for sequencing was PBMCs. In DNA, the CDR3 is TGTGCCAGCAGCTTACGTATAGTCATGAACACTGAAGCTTTCTTT. It yields the protein CASSLRIVMNTEAFF.